The T cell receptor (beta chain) under discussion was sequenced for a study of T cell responses to AZD1222 COVID-19 vaccine. Here immunoSEQ multiplex PCR was the method, and the copy in TCRdb shows in-frame clones only, minus some. The table records approximately 90,000 clones, about 86% of them present only once. The receptor was derived from an adult in good health. This specimen consisted of peripheral blood, obtained on day 0 of AZD1222 vaccination.

The CDR3 region has the DNA TGTGCCAGCAGCCAGCGGGAGGGAACGGACACTGAAGCTTTCTTT. It specifies CASSQREGTDTEAFF. V usage is TRBV4-2 and J usage is TRBJ1-1; D is unclear. The CDR3 is 15 residues long. Germline V lookup: CDR1 LGHNA, CDR2 YNFKEQ. The V and J ends lost 3 bases and 3 bases respectively, with 14 bases between them.